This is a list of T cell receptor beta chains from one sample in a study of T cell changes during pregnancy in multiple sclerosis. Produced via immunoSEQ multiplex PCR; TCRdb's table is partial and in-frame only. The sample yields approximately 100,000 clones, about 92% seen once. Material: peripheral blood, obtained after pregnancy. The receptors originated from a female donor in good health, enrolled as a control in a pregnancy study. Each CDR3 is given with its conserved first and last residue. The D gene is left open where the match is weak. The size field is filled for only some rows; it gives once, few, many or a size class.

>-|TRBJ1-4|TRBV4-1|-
CASSQDQRTEEKLFF
TGCGCCAGCAGCCAAGATCAGCGGACAGAGGAAAAACTGTTTTTT
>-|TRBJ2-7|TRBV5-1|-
CASYRHDSYEQYF
TGCGCCAGTTACAGGCACGACTCCTACGAGCAGTACTTC
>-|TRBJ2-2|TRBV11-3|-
CASSLGGNLGGELFF
TGTGCCAGCAGCTTAGGAGGGAACCTCGGCGGGGAGCTGTTTTTT
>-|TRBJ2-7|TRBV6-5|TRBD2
CASSWGGVSNEQYF
TGTGCCAGCAGTTGGGGGGGGGTTAGCAACGAGCAGTACTTC
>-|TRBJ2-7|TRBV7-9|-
CASSFQTYEQYF
TGTGCCAGCAGCTTTCAGACCTACGAGCAGTACTTC
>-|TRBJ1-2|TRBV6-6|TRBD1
CASSGGTDTINYGYTF
TGTGCCAGCAGTGGAGGGACAGACACAATTAACTATGGCTACACCTTC
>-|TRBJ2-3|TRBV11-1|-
CASSLHQDTQYF
TGTGCCAGCAGCTTACATCAAGATACGCAGTATTTT
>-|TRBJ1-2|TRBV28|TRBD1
CASKLKGGLGYTF
TGTGCCAGCAAATTGAAAGGGGGCTTGGGCTACACCTTC
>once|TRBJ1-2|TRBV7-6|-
CASSPVPGGYGYTF
TGTGCCAGCAGCCCCGTTCCGGGTGGATACGGCTACACCTTC
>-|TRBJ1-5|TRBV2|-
CASSEAGQPQHF
TGTGCCAGCAGTGAAGCGGGCCAGCCCCAGCATTTT
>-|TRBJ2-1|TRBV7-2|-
CASSSYTKTEQFF
TGTGCCAGCAGCTCTTACACTAAAACTGAGCAGTTCTTC
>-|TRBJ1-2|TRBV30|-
CAWSLTLGRTSGYTF
TGTGCCTGGAGTCTCACTCTCGGACGTACTAGCGGCTACACCTTC
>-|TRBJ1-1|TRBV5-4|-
CASSLYRAGTEAFF
TGTGCCAGCAGCTTATACAGGGCGGGCACTGAAGCTTTCTTT
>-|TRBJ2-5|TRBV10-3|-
CAISDTGEETQYF
TGTGCCATCAGTGACACGGGGGAAGAGACCCAGTACTTC
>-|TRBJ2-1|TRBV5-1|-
CASSLDRSSYNEQFF
TGCGCCAGCAGCTTGGACAGGAGCTCCTACAATGAGCAGTTCTTC
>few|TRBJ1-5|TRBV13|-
CASSFRRNQPQHF
TGTGCCAGCAGCTTTAGGAGGAATCAGCCCCAGCATTTT
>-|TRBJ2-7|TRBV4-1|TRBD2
CASSPMASGVYEQYF
TGCGCCAGCAGCCCGATGGCTAGCGGGGTTTACGAGCAGTACTTC
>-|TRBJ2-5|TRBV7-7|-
CASSLEAVPGETQYF
TGTGCTAGCAGCTTAGAGGCCGTCCCGGGGGAGACCCAGTACTTC
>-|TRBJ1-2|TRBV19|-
CASSRQVTNYGYTF
TGTGCCAGTAGCCGACAGGTGACAAACTATGGCTACACCTTC
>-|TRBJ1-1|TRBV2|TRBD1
CASSYGQGRPGGTEAFF
TGTGCCAGCAGTTACGGACAGGGGCGTCCAGGGGGCACTGAAGCTTTCTTT
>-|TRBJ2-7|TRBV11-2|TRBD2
CASSLASGDLYEQYF
TGTGCCAGCAGCTTAGCTAGCGGGGATCTCTACGAGCAGTACTTC
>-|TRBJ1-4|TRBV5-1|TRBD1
CASRGDRGGEKLFF
TGCGCCAGCAGAGGAGACAGGGGGGGTGAAAAACTGTTTTTT
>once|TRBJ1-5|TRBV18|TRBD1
CASSTGTGNQPQHF
TGTGCCAGCTCAACCGGGACAGGGAATCAGCCCCAGCATTTT
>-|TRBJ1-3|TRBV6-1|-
CASSGTFLSGNTIYF
TGTGCCAGCAGTGGGACATTCCTCTCTGGAAACACCATATATTTT
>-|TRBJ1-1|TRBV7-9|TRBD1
CASSDPWTGMNTEAFF
TGTGCCAGCAGCGACCCGTGGACAGGGATGAACACTGAAGCTTTCTTT
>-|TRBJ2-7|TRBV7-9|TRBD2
CASSSGGLTYEQYF
TGTGCCAGCAGCAGCGGGGGGTTAACCTACGAGCAGTACTTC